This T cell receptor (beta chain) was retrieved from a study of Ad26.COV2.S vaccination and SARS-CoV-2 variants. Findings and caveats of the study: Across vaccine and placebo recipients, the breadth of non-spike TCRs was similar. There was a possibility that the TCR breadth and depth analyses underestimated total T cell responses.

Points on this clone: Its antigen is unidentified.

The CDR3 has 14 residues. V shed 9 bases and J shed 0 bases, with 14 bases lying between them. Germline V gene data show CDR1 as MGHDK and CDR2 as SYGVNS. Treatment of the sample: around 19 received Ad26.COV2.S at low or high dose, single or two shots; roughly 5 received placebo; per-sample allocation not given. The samples date from day 63 after the first vaccine or placebo injection. The vaccine delivered Wuhan-strain SARS-CoV-2 spike through an Ad26 vector. Repertoires were generated with immunoSEQ multiplex PCR, while TCRdb's copy carries only in-frame clones and drops some. The data show 350,000 to 500,000 clones, roughly 90% seen once.

This sequence originates from a person between 18 and 60 years old who received the Ad26.COV2.S COVID-19 vaccine or a placebo. This chain links TRBV25-1 with TRBJ1-2, with D maybe TRBD1 (6 bases). Sequencing used peripheral blood, obtained in a trial of Ad26.COV2.S vaccine versus placebo. CDR3 bases: TGTGCCAGGCTTAGAAGGACAGCTAACTATGGCTACACCTTC. This sequence encodes CARLRRTANYGYTF.